Each of the 18 T cell receptor beta chains below was sequenced from the same sample in a study of tumor T cells in aggressive B-cell lymphoma. Assay used: immunoSEQ multiplex PCR; TCRdb lists only in-frame clones, some missing. The table shows about 920 clones, with approximately 88% occurring only once. The source material was tumor tissue. The receptors were sampled from an adult with diffuse large B cell lymphoma.

The chain couples TRBV7-9 to TRBJ1-4; 8 bases match TRBD1. Germline V gene sequence: CDR1 SEHNR, CDR2 FQNEAQ (reference sequence). The V segment lost 4 bases and the J segment 7 bases; nucleotides outside the gene matches: 5. The CDR3 covers 14 residues. DNA of the CDR3: TGTGCCAGCAGCTCGGACAGGGAGGGTGAAAAACTGTTTTTT. It yields the protein CASSSDREGEKLFF.

The rearrangement joins TRBV6-6 to TRBJ2-3, with 10 bases fitting TRBD2. The CDR3 is 13 amino acids. V was clipped by 5 bases and J by 6 bases; unmatched bases: 2. CDR1 MNHNY and CDR2 SVGAGI come from the germline V gene (reference sequence). Written as DNA, the CDR3 is TGTGCCAGCAGTGGGACTAGCGCGGATACGCAGTATTTT. This codes for CASSGTSADTQYF.

Points on this clone: Mismatch with germline at one junction end may stem from a read error. The chain combines TRBV27 with TRBJ2-7, with 10 bases aligning to TRBD2. Per germline, CDR1 MNHEY and CDR2 SMNVEV (reference sequence). This CDR3 comprises 15 residues. CDR3 loop: CASRVTSGSTYEQYF. CDR3 coding DNA: TGTGCCAGCAGGGTGACTAGCGGGTCAACCTACGAACAGTACTTC.

The chain links TRBV6-6 to TRBJ2-1; 8 positions match TRBD2. This CDR3 has 14 residues. Germline-derived CDR1 and CDR2 are MNHNY and SVGAGI (reference sequence). J gave up 2 bases and V 6 bases, and 3 bases lay outside the gene matches. The CDR3 is CASSRGGTYNEQFF. CDR3 bases: TGTGCCAGCAGCCGCGGGGGGACCTACAATGAGCAGTTCTTC.

In this sample, this clone turned up a few times. The rearrangement joins TRBV11-3 to TRBJ2-1, with D tentatively TRBD1 (6 bases). The V and J ends lost 6 bases and 9 bases respectively, with 24 bases between them. Germline V CDR1 and CDR2: SGHNT, YENEEA. This CDR3 region has 16 residues. The CDR3 sequence is CASSQRAGGGPVEQFF. The DNA of the CDR3 is TGTGCCAGCAGTCAGAGGGCCGGTGGGGGCCCGGTTGAGCAGTTCTTC.

J is TRBJ2-7 and V is TRBV6-5; D unclear. CDR3 size: 11 residues. With 4 bases removed from V and 3 bases from J, the gap between germline ends came to 4 bases. Germline V gene sequence: CDR1 MNHEY, CDR2 SVGAGI. The CDR3 region is CASSSNYEQYF. DNA for the CDR3: TGTGCCAGCAGTTCCAACTACGAGCAGTACTTC.

The rearrangement uses TRBV10-2 and TRBJ1-1; no clear D. CDR3 length: 12 residues. V dropped 8 bases and J dropped 1 base, with 8 bases sitting between them. Germline loops: CDR1 WSHSY, CDR2 SAAADI. The CDR3 nucleotides are TGCGCCAGCGCGGTCCCGAACACTGAAGCTTTCTTT. This codes for CASAVPNTEAFF.

The chain combines TRBV15 with TRBJ2-3; the match to TRBD1 covers 8 bases. Germline V gene data show CDR1 as LNHNV and CDR2 as YYDKDF (reference sequence). V shed 7 bases, J shed 3 bases, and the junction held 6 bases outside the gene matches. CDR3 length: 14 residues. The CDR3: CATTDRGITDTQYF. CDR3 nucleotide sequence: TGTGCCACCACCGACAGGGGAATAACAGATACGCAGTATTTT.

The chain combines TRBV27 with TRBJ2-7; D perhaps matches TRBD2 (7 bases). V lost 6 bases and J lost 6, with 21 bases in between. Germline V gene data show CDR1 as MNHEY and CDR2 as SMNVEV (reference sequence). The CDR3 length is 15 residues. CDR3 loop: CASRRGARGLSEQYF. CDR3 DNA sequence: TGTGCCAGCAGGCGTGGGGCGCGGGGGCTCAGCGAGCAGTACTTC.

The chain couples TRBV6-1 to TRBJ2-5; D gene unclear. V lost 0 bases to trimming and J lost 14 bases, with 13 bases between them. Germline CDR1 reads MNHNS; CDR2 reads SASEGT. The CDR3 has 12 amino acids. CDR3: CASSEARTRGYF. The CDR3 DNA follows: TGTGCCAGCAGTGAAGCCCGAACGAGAGGTTACTTC.

The table lists this clone with a count of one. This chain connects TRBV11-3 to TRBJ1-1, with D uncertain. The CDR3 runs 14 residues. The ends were cut back, 1 base at V and 1 base at J, with 7 bases in the middle. Germline CDR1 and CDR2: SGHNT and YENEEA. The CDR3 DNA follows: TGTGCCAGCAGCTTAGTTTCGGGGAACACTGAAGCTTTCTTT. The encoded protein is CASSLVSGNTEAFF.

This clone appeared a single time. This CDR3 reads CASSWGTVGNTEAFF. In nucleotides, the CDR3 is TGCGCCAGCAGCTGGGGGACAGTAGGGAACACTGAAGCTTTCTTT. V usage is TRBV5-1 and J usage is TRBJ1-1, with 7 bases identical to TRBD1. The V and J ends lost 3 bases and 1 base, in that order; junction bases with no gene match: 6. Germline assignment: CDR1 SGHRS and CDR2 YFSETQ. This CDR3 contains 15 residues.

The chain carries TRBV7-2 and TRBJ2-2; 8 positions agree with TRBD1. The CDR3 sequence is 17 residues long. Germline V lookup: CDR1 SGHTA, CDR2 FQGNSA. Trimming at V came to 5 bases and at J to 1 base, leaving 9 bases not matched to a gene. The CDR3 reads CASSHRNRGMNTGELFF. The CDR3 region has the DNA TGTGCCAGCAGCCATCGGAACAGGGGGATGAACACCGGGGAGCTGTTTTTT.

This chain connects TRBV5-1 to TRBJ2-2; D possibly corresponds to TRBD2 (7 bases). Germline values: CDR1 SGHRS, CDR2 YFSETQ. The CDR3 spans 16 residues. V was cut by 4 bases and J by 6 bases, with 19 bases left in between. The CDR3 loop reads CASSPRAGAFAGELFF. In DNA, the CDR3 is TGCGCCAGCAGCCCCCGGGCGGGGGCTTTCGCCGGGGAGCTGTTTTTT.

The gene calls are TRBV11-3 and TRBJ2-2; perhaps TRBD1 as D (6 bases). This CDR3 has 14 amino acids. Trimming pared 10 bases from V and 0 bases from J, leaving 12 bases between. Germline CDR1 and CDR2: SGHNT and YENEEA. The CDR3 loop is CATTDRPNTGELFF. Here the CDR3 DNA reads TGTGCCACCACCGACAGGCCGAACACCGGGGAGCTGTTTTTT.

The rearrangement uses TRBV2 and TRBJ1-1; tentatively, D is TRBD1 (5 bases). The CDR3 spans 12 residues. The germline V gene encodes CDR1 SNHLY and CDR2 FYNNEI. With 9 bases removed from V and 4 bases from J, the gap between germline ends came to 12 bases. The CDR3 sequence is CARSGGGTEAFF. Written as DNA, the CDR3 is TGTGCCAGGAGCGGGGGAGGCACTGAAGCTTTCTTT.

The CDR3: CASSELGWAGEMWTEAFF. The CDR3 bases are TGTGCCAGCAGTGAATTAGGTTGGGCAGGGGAAATGTGGACTGAAGCTTTCTTT. This chain links TRBV25-1 with TRBJ1-1; the D gene is possibly TRBD1 (6 bases). With 1 base removed from V and 5 bases from J, the gap between germline ends came to 23 bases. The germline gives CDR1 MGHDK, CDR2 SYGVNS. CDR3 length: 18 amino acids.

V is TRBV29-1 and J is TRBJ2-1, with 7 bases identical to TRBD2. The CDR3 is 16 residues long. V trimming: 1 base; J trimming: 2 bases; junction bases outside the gene matches: 8. Germline V gene data show CDR1 as SQVTM and CDR2 as ANQGSEA. The CDR3 here is CSVEGGGARPYNEQFF. In DNA form, the CDR3 reads TGCAGCGTTGAAGGCGGGGGTGCCCGCCCCTACAATGAGCAGTTCTTC.